Sequencing of this T cell receptor (beta chain) was carried out in a study of CD8+CD57+ T cells in acquired aplastic anemia. Study context: Sorted CD4+ and CD8+ cells yielded DNA averaging approximately 3.5 ug. Study-level findings and limits: Between patients and controls, about 30 CD8+ CDR3 sequences were found in common.

This clonotype was counted many times. Antigen: not known. CDR1 and CDR2 (germline): KGHDR, SFDVKD. The CDR3 has 15 amino acids. Losses at the gene ends were 9 bases for V and 0 bases for J; bases not matched to a gene: 8. It was genomic DNA that served as the template for profiling TCR beta VDJ and CDR3. TCRdb re-called the reads through MiXCR, storing one row per CDR3 protein. The sample holds around 160,000 distinct CDR3 sequences, around 48% seen once. Sequencing was done on patients that had shown CD8+CD57+ cell expansion by flow cytometry. The diagnosis in all patients was severe acquired aplastic anemia. Patients were treatment-naive when blood was sampled.

Material: sorted CD4+, CD8+, or CD8+CD57+ T cells (not recorded which) from PBMCs. The TCR sequence derives from a human donor with aplastic anemia. The chain links TRBV24-1 to TRBJ2-3, with 7 bases matching TRBD2. CDR3 coding DNA: TGTGCCACCGCCTGGGGGGGGTTTAGCACAGATACGCAGTATTTT. It is translated as CATAWGGFSTDTQYF.